This TCR beta chain emerged from a study of T cell repertoires in cytomegalovirus infection. Across the study: CMV epitopes, recently identified HLA-C-restricted and well-studied HLA-B-restricted, were used. Shared public TCR beta signatures pointed to both CMV infection and a matching HLA type. Study findings and constraints: HLA-C-restricted CMV clonotypes gave the most frequent clonotype in two of eight donors. Summed frequency of shared TCR beta families picked out CMV carriers who also had the relevant HLA.

Comment on this clonotype: Antigen unknown.

The CDR3 covers 17 residues. With 0 bases removed from V and 1 base from J, the gap between germline ends came to 10 bases. Germline V gene data show CDR1 as LNHNV and CDR2 as YYDKDF (reference sequence). TCRdb passed the reads through MiXCR, listing each CDR3 protein once. The sample lists about a million distinct CDR3 sequences, roughly 30% occurring once. Sequencing was performed on cultured CD8+ T cells from PBMCs, taken from culture after CMV antigen stimulation. The origin of this receptor is a human donor in good health (CMV status not recorded). Some clones in this sample may be carry-over from other donors' samples. The rearrangement joins TRBV15 to TRBJ2-6; D is uncertain. The CDR3 spells CATSRDSLQSGANVLTF. The CDR3 nucleotides read TGTGCCACCAGCAGAGACTCTCTCCAGTCTGGGGCCAACGTCCTGACTTTC.